This T cell receptor beta chain stems from a study of CD8 T cells in ankylosing spondylitis. V gave up 3 bases and J gave up 6 bases; unmatched junction bases: 6. The CDR3 loop spans 14 amino acids. Per the germline V gene, CDR1 is KGHSH and CDR2 is LQKENI. This clonotype has ten or more counts. Its antigen remains unidentified. TCRdb re-derived calls from the 5' RACE reads in MiXCR, one entry per CDR3 protein. The sample lists more than 60,000 distinct CDR3 sequences, 5.3% occurring once. Study-wide findings and caveats: In ankylosing spondylitis patients, matched synovial fluid reportedly showed significant enrichment of disease-linked clones.

The sequence was collected from a male donor with ankylosing spondylitis or in good health (not recorded which). The material sequenced was blood, either unsorted or a sorted T cell fraction (not recorded which). V usage is TRBV18 and J usage is TRBJ1-2; 8 bases fit TRBD1. CDR3 in amino acids: CASSPDREIDGYTF. CDR3 nucleotides: TGTGCCAGCTCACCGGACAGGGAGATCGATGGCTACACCTTC.